Sequencing of this T cell receptor (beta chain) was carried out in a study of vaccination effects on CD4 cells after COVID-19. Subsequent to approximately 11 days of culture, CD4+ T cells were isolated. The vaccine given was either BNT162b2 or mRNA-1273, in two doses. Days 3 and 7 were when half the medium was replaced with IL-2 medium. A remark on this clone: Its antigen is undetermined.

Germline V gene lookup returns CDR1 LGHDT and CDR2 YNNKEL (reference sequence). V was trimmed by 4 bases and J by 6 bases, leaving 16 bases between them. The CDR3 has 14 amino acids. The method was immunoSEQ multiplex PCR; TCRdb's version includes in-frame clones alone and lacks a portion of them. The data hold tens of thousands of clones, with less than 80% observed a single time. This rearrangement joins TRBV3-1 (or the pseudogene TRBV3-2) to TRBJ2-7, with D uncertain. This specimen was CD4+ T cells from PBMCs cultured without peptide, taken after COVID-19 vaccination. This clonotype was sampled from a human donor who received a COVID-19 vaccine. CDR3 sequence (DNA): TGTGCCAGCAGCCCAGGAGATTACTTGGGCGAGCAGTACGTC. It codes for CASSPGDYLGEQYV.